These 4 T cell receptor beta chains originate from one sample sequenced in a study of T-cell reconstitution after alpha-beta-depleted transplantation in children. It was with unique molecular identifiers that the TCRbeta library was prepared. TCRdb re-called the PCR reads through MiXCR, storing one row per CDR3 protein. The data show approximately 120,000 distinct CDR3 sequences, with 8.5% to 10% seen just once and less than 25% held by the top ten. The sample here was PBMCs, mostly from graft donor cells, taken 180 days after TCRalphabeta/CD19-depleted stem cell transplant. Receptors were obtained from a girl under three years old who had a stem cell transplant for combined immunodeficiency, so the T cells may come from the graft donor.

This clonotype was counted between two and nine times. The chain carries TRBV4-3 and TRBJ2-1, with TRBD1 identical over 7 bases. The junction had 10 bases not matched to a gene; V was cut back by 0 bases and J by 5 bases. Germline-derived CDR1 and CDR2 are LGHNA and YSLEER. There are 17 residues in the CDR3. CDR3: CASSQELGTGVNNEQFF. CDR3 coding DNA: TGCGCCAGCAGCCAAGAGTTGGGCACAGGGGTTAACAATGAGCAGTTCTTC.

A few counts support this clonotype. V gene TRBV7-2 combines with J gene TRBJ2-1; 7 positions agree with TRBD2. Germline CDR1 reads SGHTA; CDR2 reads FQGNSA. This CDR3 has 14 amino acids. V dropped 4 bases and J dropped 0; count of bases not matched to a gene: 0. CDR3 loop: CASSSGGSYNEQFF. In DNA, the CDR3 is TGTGCCAGCAGCTCGGGGGGCTCCTACAATGAGCAGTTCTTC.

This chain links TRBV12-3 or TRBV12-4 with TRBJ2-4; D may match TRBD1 or TRBD2 (5 bases each). The CDR3 is 15 residues long. Trimming shortened V by 1 base and J by 4 bases, and 11 bases separated the two germline ends. CDR3 DNA sequence: TGTGCCAGCAGTTTAGTTGAGGGACGGAAAAACATTCAGTACTTC. Its protein product is CASSLVEGRKNIQYF.

This clonotype was seen at least ten times. The chain employs TRBV4-3 and TRBJ1-6; the match to TRBD1 covers 12 bases. The CDR3 is 17 residues long. The V segment lost 4 bases and the J segment 5 bases; nucleotides outside the gene matches: 6. Germline values: CDR1 LGHNA, CDR2 YSLEER. The CDR3 DNA reads as TGCGCCAGCAGCCCGGGGACAGGGGGCCTCAATAATTCACCCCTCCACTTT. It yields the protein CASSPGTGGLNNSPLHF.